The subject of this entry is one TCR beta chain. What it recognizes is unknown. Researchers ran the PCR with 60 Vbeta and 13 Jbeta primers. Sequenced by immunoSEQ multiplex PCR; TCRdb stores in-frame clones only, minus some. This table has 190,000 or so clones, around 79% appearing once. The sample is drawn from a study of cytomegalovirus exposure and HLA in healthy donors. Study findings and constraints: Only CMV serostatus was available as immune exposure information. Most of the CMV-associated TCR beta chains (in a later analysis) appeared to be HLA-restricted.

Germline V gene sequence: CDR1 SNHLY, CDR2 FYNNEI. With 6 bases removed from V and 1 base from J, the gap between germline ends came to 10 bases. This CDR3 has 13 amino acids. The V and J genes are TRBV2 and TRBJ2-7; possibly TRBD1 for D (5 bases). The specimen was PBMCs. The receptor was isolated from a girl between 5 and 17 years old in good health and CMV-seropositive. The CDR3 bases are TGTGCCAGCAGGGTAAGGGGTTCCTACGAGCAGTACTTC. This codes for CASRVRGSYEQYF.